This T cell receptor (beta chain) was found in a study of T cell changes during pregnancy in multiple sclerosis. Clones were read by immunoSEQ multiplex PCR, and TCRdb kept only the in-frame ones, dropping some. Of 65,000 to 85,000 clones listed, approximately 91% are singletons. There are 15 residues in the CDR3. V trimming: 6 bases; J trimming: 2 bases; junction bases outside the gene matches: 5. Germline lookup yields CDR1 MNHEY and CDR2 SVGAGI. The specimen comprised peripheral blood, sampled in the third trimester of pregnancy. The chain uses TRBV6-5 and TRBJ2-5; 11 positions agree with TRBD2. This receptor was obtained from a female donor with multiple sclerosis, enrolled in a pregnancy study. The DNA of the CDR3 is TGTGCCAGCAGGGCGGGACTAGCGGTACAAGAGACCCAGTACTTC. Protein product: CASRAGLAVQETQYF.